Listed below are T cell receptor beta chains from one sample, sequenced in a study of blood T cell repertoires in COVID-19. This table comes from immunoSEQ multiplex PCR, and its TCRdb copy is limited to in-frame clones, with some not included. The table includes some 230,000 clones, roughly 84% detected once. Material: peripheral blood. These receptors were obtained from a man aged 35 to 55 with acute or convalescent COVID-19. The CDR3 runs from the conserved cysteine through the conserved F or W. D genes are given only for firm matches. Rows may omit the clone size; those that give it use once, few, many or a size class.

abundance	v_gene	d_gene	j_gene	CDR3aa	CDR3nt
once	TRBV4-1	-	TRBJ1-2	CASSQVDTTNYGYTF	TGCGCCAGCAGCCAAGTGGACACGACAAACTATGGCTACACCTTC
once	TRBV18	-	TRBJ1-2	CASSPPTGSRLGGYTF	TGTGCCAGCTCACCACCGACGGGGAGCAGATTGGGTGGCTACACCTTC
few	TRBV4-2	-	TRBJ1-2	CASSEIGGGYTF	TGTGCCAGCAGCGAAATAGGGGGTGGCTACACCTTC
-	TRBV5-1	TRBD2	TRBJ2-1	CASSPYGASGGEEREQFF	TGCGCCAGCAGCCCTTACGGGGCTAGCGGGGGGGAGGAGCGTGAGCAGTTCTTC
once	TRBV19	-	TRBJ1-1	CASNPSRGIGMNTEAFF	TGTGCCAGTAACCCATCGCGGGGGATAGGTATGAACACTGAAGCTTTCTTT
-	TRBV11-2	-	TRBJ2-1	CASSLEGGRGNEQFF	TGTGCCAGCAGCTTAGAGGGGGGCAGGGGGAATGAGCAGTTCTTC
few	TRBV5-6	TRBD1	TRBJ1-5	CASSLGTGDSNQPQHF	TGTGCCAGCAGCCTAGGGACAGGGGATAGCAATCAGCCCCAGCATTTT
-	TRBV5-6	TRBD1	TRBJ1-2	CASSGGTGFYGYTF	TGTGCCAGCAGCGGGGGGACAGGGTTCTATGGCTACACCTTC
-	TRBV7-9	-	TRBJ1-6	CASSLGTDSPLHF	TGTGCCAGCAGCTTAGGGACAGATTCACCCCTCCACTTT
-	TRBV5-4	TRBD1	TRBJ1-3	CASSRGSDRGSGNTIYF	TGTGCCAGCAGCCGGGGGTCGGACAGGGGCTCTGGAAACACCATATATTTT
-	TRBV4-3	-	TRBJ1-2	CASSQPGTLHGYTF	TGCGCCAGCAGCCAGCCCGGGACATTACATGGCTACACCTTC
-	TRBV28	-	TRBJ2-1	CASSFLGGSGEQFF	TGTGCCAGCAGTTTTCTTGGGGGGTCGGGTGAGCAGTTCTTC
once	TRBV7-3	TRBD2	TRBJ2-2	CASSLPSGGNTGELFF	TGTGCCAGCAGCTTACCTAGCGGGGGGAACACCGGGGAGCTGTTTTTT
-	TRBV5-4	-	TRBJ2-2	CASSSGTPGGTGELFF	TGTGCCAGCAGCTCCGGGACACCCGGCGGCACCGGGGAGCTGTTTTTT
-	TRBV11-3	-	TRBJ1-2	CASSPGSRGYGYTF	TGTGCCAGCAGCCCCGGCTCCCGGGGCTATGGCTACACCTTC
-	TRBV7-9	TRBD2	TRBJ2-1	CASSSRTSGAYNEQFF	TGTGCCAGCAGCTCCCGGACTAGCGGGGCTTACAATGAGCAGTTCTTC
-	TRBV9	-	TRBJ2-1	CASSVAGGLTNEQFF	TGTGCCAGCAGCGTAGCTGGAGGGCTGACCAATGAGCAGTTCTTC
-	TRBV6-6	-	TRBJ2-1	CASSLPGGGRNEQFF	TGTGCCAGCAGCCTCCCTGGGGGGGGGCGCAATGAGCAGTTCTTC
-	TRBV2	-	TRBJ1-2	CASSEFLGAPYGYTF	TGTGCCAGCAGTGAATTTCTGGGGGCCCCCTATGGCTACACCTTC
-	TRBV19	-	TRBJ2-1	CASSSRQSYNEQFF	TGTGCCAGTAGTTCGAGACAGAGCTACAATGAGCAGTTCTTC
-	TRBV3-1/TRBV3-2	TRBD2	TRBJ2-5	CASSQGPSGVETQYF	TGTGCCAGCAGCCAAGGACCTAGCGGGGTGGAGACCCAGTACTTC
few	TRBV2	-	TRBJ1-2	CASSELPRGYTF	TGTGCCAGCAGTGAGTTACCGCGGGGCTACACCTTC
-	TRBV5-4	-	TRBJ1-5	CASSMQGSNQPQHF	TGTGCCAGCAGCATGCAGGGGAGCAATCAGCCCCAGCATTTT
-	TRBV14	-	TRBJ2-5	CASSQDSENQETQYF	TGTGCCAGCAGCCAAGACAGCGAAAACCAAGAGACCCAGTACTTC
-	TRBV28	TRBD1	TRBJ1-1	CASSLGQGGGEAFF	TGTGCCAGCAGTTTGGGACAGGGTGGGGGTGAAGCTTTCTTT
-	TRBV2	-	TRBJ1-2	CASSGDGHGYTF	TGTGCCAGCAGTGGAGATGGGCATGGCTACACCTTC
-	TRBV27	TRBD1	TRBJ2-2	CASSAQGAGELFF	TGTGCCAGCAGTGCCCAGGGGGCCGGGGAGCTGTTTTTT
-	TRBV6-5	TRBD2	TRBJ2-3	CASSLLAGVTDTQYF	TGTGCCAGCAGTTTACTAGCGGGGGTCACAGATACGCAGTATTTT
-	TRBV11-2	TRBD1	TRBJ1-6	CASSLGRTGGGSPLHF	TGTGCCAGCAGTTTGGGGAGGACAGGGGGTGGTTCACCCCTCCACTTT
-	TRBV4-2	-	TRBJ1-2	CASSQIQVNYGYTF	TGTGCCAGCAGCCAGATACAGGTGAACTATGGCTACACCTTC
-	TRBV7-2	-	TRBJ2-7	CASSPRQVPYEQYF	TGTGCCAGCAGCCCCCGACAGGTGCCCTACGAGCAGTACTTC